Given below is one T cell receptor beta chain in context. Antigen: not known. The protocol was immunoSEQ multiplex PCR, while the TCRdb copy is restricted to in-frame clones and leaves out a portion. Among roughly 90,000 clones, roughly 85% were seen once, and the ten largest hold 20% to 25%. This sample is part of a study of cytomegalovirus exposure and HLA in healthy donors. Study findings and constraints: It was found in a later analysis that first-cohort TCR clusters tended to co-occur in the 100 to 150 validation repertoires. Most TCR sequences were rare, but some public TCRs occurred in many donors. Among TCR beta chains, those listed as cytomegalovirus-associated numbered about 160.

CDR1 and CDR2 from the germline V gene are SGHDT and YYEEEE. Between the trimmed V and J ends, which lost 3 bases and 0 bases, there was a span of 12 bases. The CDR3 consists of 15 residues. This chain uses TRBV5-6 with TRBJ1-1, with a tentative D call TRBD1 (5 bases). This TCR was sampled from a young man in good health and CMV-seropositive. The sample taken for sequencing was PBMCs. The CDR3 is CASSWGRSLNTEAFF. CDR3 nucleotides: TGTGCCAGCAGCTGGGGCCGATCCTTGAACACTGAAGCTTTCTTT.